This TCR beta chain was identified in a study of T cell clonotyping in hematopoietic cell transplantation. In the study overall: Recipient samples before transplant were obtained post-cytoreduction.

Time point described: recipient sample about 28 days before transplant, after cytoreduction. The germline V gene encodes CDR1 SGHRS and CDR2 YFSETQ. V gave up 3 bases and J gave up 8 bases, with 14 bases separating them. CDR3 size: 13 residues. A single count supports this clone. What it recognizes is unknown. Here immunoSEQ multiplex PCR was the method, and the copy in TCRdb shows in-frame clones only, minus some. The table lists about 19,000 clones, roughly 80% of them singletons. General study results and limits: CD4 and CD8 repertoire contributions could not be separated without sorting. Recipient TCR diversity dropped after transplant; expanded clonotypes rose from day 30 to 180. Graft donor and pretransplant recipient Inverse Simpson Index values predicted broader posttransplant TCR diversity.

Material: peripheral blood mononuclear cells, obtained before stem cell transplant. The V and J genes are TRBV5-1 and TRBJ1-2, with D unclear. The sequence was obtained from a man aged 60-69 years with acute myeloid leukemia. Some clones in this sample may be carry-over from other donors' samples. As DNA, the CDR3 is TGCGCCAGCAGCTCATTCGACCCTGACGGCTACACCTTC. Translating it yields CASSSFDPDGYTF.